The next 10 T cell receptor beta chains were all read from a single sample in a study of control samples from healthy donors and cancer patients. Measured with immunoSEQ multiplex PCR; TCRdb has only the in-frame clones, and not every one. In the table there are about 130,000 clones, about 90% of which are singletons. The sample consisted of blood. These receptors were collected from a young man in good health.

The chain couples TRBV6-4 to TRBJ2-3; D is possibly TRBD1 or TRBD2 (5 bases each). CDR1 and CDR2 from the germline V gene are MRHNA and SNTAGT. The length of the CDR3 is 13 residues. Trimming removed 6 bases at V and 1 base at J, with 8 bases between. The DNA of the CDR3 is TGTGCCAGCAGCCGGGACGGCACAGATACGCAGTATTTT. Its translation is CASSRDGTDTQYF.

The gene calls are TRBV7-9 and TRBJ1-5; D remains ambiguous. Germline loops: CDR1 SEHNR, CDR2 FQNEAQ (reference sequence). CDR3 length equals 13 residues. The germline V and J ends were trimmed by 3 bases and 3 bases, with 6 bases remaining between them. The CDR3 DNA is TGTGCCAGCAGCTTCGACAACAATCAGCCCCAGCATTTT. Protein sequence: CASSFDNNQPQHF.

The chain is built from TRBV19 and TRBJ2-7; TRBD1 matches at 7 bases. Germline-derived CDR1 and CDR2 are LNHDA and SQIVND (reference sequence). This CDR3 is built from 14 residues. The V and J ends lost 3 bases and 2 bases, in that order; junction bases with no gene match: 4. CDR3 protein: CASSISGTAYEQYF. CDR3 DNA: TGTGCCAGTAGTATTTCCGGGACAGCCTACGAGCAGTACTTC.

The chain is built from TRBV7-9 and TRBJ1-2, with D unresolved. There are 14 residues in the CDR3. Trimming shortened V by 5 bases and J by 0 bases, and 10 bases separated the two germline ends. Germline-derived CDR1 and CDR2 are SEHNR and FQNEAQ (reference sequence). This CDR3 is CASSPSGTNYGYTF. CDR3 sequence (DNA): TGTGCCAGCAGCCCTTCAGGCACTAACTATGGCTACACCTTC.

Only a few counts were recorded for this clone. The chain links TRBV13 to TRBJ2-3, with 7 bases that match TRBD2. The V gene's germline CDR1 is PRHDT and CDR2 FYEKMQ (reference sequence). The CDR3 is 17 residues long. V lost 5 bases, J lost 2 bases, and 13 bases stayed unmatched. As DNA, the CDR3 is TGTGCCAGCAGCCCCGGACTAGTCGCTTGGTCCACAGATACGCAGTATTTT. The encoded protein is CASSPGLVAWSTDTQYF.

The V gene is TRBV27, the J gene TRBJ2-3, with 13 nucleotides matching TRBD2. V gave up 7 bases and J gave up 2 bases; unmatched junction bases: 18. Germline V CDR1 and CDR2: MNHEY, SMNVEV (reference sequence). There are 20 residues in the CDR3. CDR3 DNA: TGTGCCAGCAATCTTCCCGGACTAGCGGGAGACCCCTCGAACACAGATACGCAGTATTTT. As protein: CASNLPGLAGDPSNTDTQYF.

The chain combines TRBV25-1 with TRBJ2-5; 7 bases align to TRBD2. This CDR3 comprises 14 residues. The junction had 5 bases not matched to a gene; V was cut back by 2 bases and J by 5 bases. Germline loops: CDR1 MGHDK, CDR2 SYGVNS. The CDR3 coding sequence is TGTGCCAGCAGTGAAGGACTAGGGACGGAGACCCAGTACTTC. Translating it yields CASSEGLGTETQYF.

The V call is TRBV27, the J call TRBJ1-1; D is possibly TRBD1 (5 bases). The CDR3 is 14 residues long. Trimming took 3 bases from V and 5 from J, leaving 13 bases between them. CDR1 MNHEY and CDR2 SMNVEV come from the germline V gene (reference sequence). CDR3 coding DNA: TGTGCCAGCAGTTTCGGGACGACGGGAACTGAAGCTTTCTTT. Translation gives CASSFGTTGTEAFF.

The chain links TRBV6-6 to TRBJ2-1, with unresolved D. In germline, CDR1 is MNHNY, CDR2 SVGAGI (reference sequence). The CDR3 runs 12 residues. Deletions cut 3 bases from V and 9 bases from J, with 9 bases between. The CDR3 is CASSYDRSEQFF. CDR3 in DNA: TGTGCCAGCAGTTATGACCGTAGTGAGCAGTTCTTC.

The chain carries TRBV11-2 and TRBJ2-7; 10 positions match TRBD1. The CDR3 has 16 amino acids. V lost 2 bases and J lost 7; bases outside the gene matches: 11. CDR1 and CDR2 from the germline V gene are SGHAT and FQNNGV. CDR3 sequence: CASSLWWTGGRNEQYF. The CDR3 nucleotides read TGTGCCAGCAGCTTATGGTGGACAGGGGGTCGTAATGAGCAGTACTTC.